One and the same sample provided the 25 T cell receptor beta chains below, sequenced in a study of control samples from healthy donors and cancer patients. Data came from immunoSEQ multiplex PCR; TCRdb stores just in-frame clones and leaves some out. The table lists 100,000 to 150,000 clones, about 90% of them singletons. Sequencing was done on a sample of blood. These TCRs come from a man aged 18 to 30 in good health.

This clone showed up just once. V gene TRBV10-3 combines with J gene TRBJ2-7; unclear D gene. This CDR3 contains 12 residues. Trimming removed 6 bases at V and 3 bases at J, with 9 bases between. CDR1 is ENHRY, CDR2 SYGVKD, per germline. The CDR3 is CAIRSQRYEQYF. The CDR3 bases are TGTGCCATCAGATCGCAGCGCTACGAGCAGTACTTC.

The rearrangement joins TRBV4-1 to TRBJ2-5, with D possibly TRBD1 on 6 matching bases. Germline V gene lookup returns CDR1 MGHRA and CDR2 YSYEKL. The CDR3 is 16 residues long. V was pared by 0 bases and J by 5 bases, with 16 bases between. The CDR3 is CASSQDGAGVAETQYF. In DNA, the CDR3 is TGCGCCAGCAGCCAAGATGGGGCAGGGGTGGCCGAGACCCAGTACTTC.

V and J are TRBV21-1 and TRBJ1-2; the listed D gene, TRBD1, was not tested against the DNA. TRBV21-1 is a listed pseudogene. There are 15 residues in the CDR3. In DNA form, the CDR3 reads TGTGCCAGCAGCAAAGACAGGGATATTAACTATGGCTACACCTTC. Translation gives CASSKDRDINYGYTF.

The V gene is TRBV27, the J gene TRBJ2-1; unclear D gene. Per germline, CDR1 MNHEY and CDR2 SMNVEV (reference sequence). This CDR3 contains 14 residues. The ends were cut back, 4 bases at V and 0 bases at J, with 7 bases in the middle. The CDR3 sequence: CASSSVSSYNEQFF. DNA for the CDR3: TGTGCCAGCAGTTCCGTAAGCTCCTACAATGAGCAGTTCTTC.

The rearrangement uses TRBV28 and TRBJ1-2; 9 nucleotides agree with TRBD1. Losses at the gene ends were 5 bases for V and 2 bases for J; bases not matched to a gene: 6. The V gene's germline CDR1 is MDHEN and CDR2 SYDVKM. The CDR3 is made up of 15 amino acids. CDR3 DNA: TGTGCCAGCAGTCTAACCGGACAGGGGAACTATGGCTACACCTTC. It codes for CASSLTGQGNYGYTF.

As to this clone: Different DNA sequences within this sample yield the same CDR3. This chain connects TRBV7-8 to TRBJ1-5; D is ambiguous. V lost 5 bases and J 6 bases, leaving 8 bases between the germline ends. The CDR3 has 12 amino acids. Germline V gives CDR1 SGHVS, CDR2 FQNEAQ. Here the CDR3 DNA reads TGTGCCAGCAGCCTAGGGTCTCAGCCCCAGCATTTT. Translation: CASSLGSQPQHF.

This rearrangement joins TRBV6-2 or TRBV6-3 to TRBJ2-7, with 10 positions matching TRBD2. The CDR3 is 17 amino acids. The trim removed 0 bases at V and 6 bases at J, leaving 11 bases unmatched. The germline V gene encodes CDR1 MNHEY and CDR2 SVGEGT. CDR3 residues: CASSYSRGSLAGAEQYF. The CDR3 region has the DNA TGTGCCAGCAGTTACTCAAGAGGTAGTCTAGCGGGAGCCGAGCAGTACTTC.

The count of this clone is one. This chain links TRBV3-1 (or the pseudogene TRBV3-2) with TRBJ2-5; 13 positions agree with TRBD2. This CDR3 has 15 amino acids. Trimming cost V 1 base and J 6 bases; bases outside gene matches: 2. CDR1 and CDR2 (germline): LGHDT, YNNKEL (reference sequence). The CDR3 region is CASSQGTSGSKTQYF. The CDR3 DNA sequence: TGTGCCAGCAGCCAAGGGACTAGCGGGAGCAAGACCCAGTACTTC.

This chain links TRBV2 with TRBJ2-7; 9 bases align to TRBD2. CDR1 is SNHLY, CDR2 FYNNEI, per germline. V was pared by 4 bases and J by 7 bases, with 8 bases of the junction left unmatched. CDR3 length: 14 residues. CDR3 residues: CASSGGLAGYEQYF. In DNA, the CDR3 is TGTGCCAGCAGTGGGGGGCTAGCGGGATATGAGCAGTACTTC.

The V gene is TRBV5-1, the J gene TRBJ2-1, with D perhaps TRBD1 (5 bases). CDR1 and CDR2 (germline): SGHRS, YFSETQ. This CDR3 is built from 15 residues. Deletions cut 5 bases from V and 6 bases from J, with 18 bases between. The DNA of the CDR3 is TGCGCCAGCAGATTAGCCGGCCAAGGGGTCAATGAGCAGTTCTTC. The encoded protein is CASRLAGQGVNEQFF.

The gene calls are TRBV25-1 and TRBJ1-2, with a possible D match to TRBD1 (5 bases). CDR3 length: 16 amino acids. Trimming removed 2 bases from V and 6 bases from J, with 19 bases in between. Germline values: CDR1 MGHDK, CDR2 SYGVNS. The CDR3 loop is CASSEISGGDFNGYTF. The CDR3 nucleotides are TGTGCCAGCAGTGAAATTAGTGGGGGGGACTTCAATGGCTACACCTTC.

The chain is built from TRBV5-4 and TRBJ2-7; 12 bases align to TRBD2. V lost 0 bases, J lost 7 bases, and 8 bases stayed unmatched. CDR1 and CDR2 from the germline V gene are SGHNT and YYREEE (reference sequence). This CDR3 spans 16 amino acids. The CDR3, as DNA: TGTGCCAGCAGCTTGGCAGGAAGACTAGCGGGAGTTGAGCAGTACTTC. Translating gives CASSLAGRLAGVEQYF.

The chain joins TRBV7-9 to TRBJ1-1; D is ambiguous. The CDR3 length is 14 residues. From germline, CDR1 is SEHNR and CDR2 FQNEAQ (reference sequence). V dropped 10 bases and J dropped 0 bases, with 15 bases sitting between them. The chain's CDR3 is CATMYSTVNTEAFF. CDR3 DNA: TGTGCCACCATGTATTCGACGGTGAACACTGAAGCTTTCTTT. The variable domain in full, completed from reference TRBV7-9 and TRBJ1-1, reads DTGVSQNPRHKITKRGQNVTFRCDPISEHNRLYWYRQTLGQGPEFLTYFQNEAQLEKSRLLSDRFSAERPKGSFSTLEIQRTEQGDSAMYLCATMYSTVNTEAFFGQGTRLTVV.

The chain's CDR3 is CAWRLAGVLETQYF. CDR3 in DNA: TGTGCCTGGAGACTAGCGGGAGTCTTGGAGACCCAGTACTTC. The chain couples TRBV30 to TRBJ2-5, with 11 nucleotides matching TRBD2. The CDR3 loop spans 14 amino acids. Trimming at V came to 3 bases and at J to 5 bases, leaving 5 bases not matched to a gene. Looked up from germline, CDR1 is GTSNPN and CDR2 is SVGIG (reference sequence).

This chain uses TRBV7-2 with TRBJ1-4, with TRBD1 identical over 7 bases. The V segment lost 5 bases and the J segment 0 bases; nucleotides outside the gene matches: 6. Germline lookup yields CDR1 SGHTA and CDR2 FQGNSA. The CDR3 is 16 amino acids. The CDR3 reads CASSQRQGSTNEKLFF. In nucleotides, the CDR3 is TGTGCCAGCAGCCAACGACAGGGCTCAACTAATGAAAAACTGTTTTTT.

The J gene is TRBJ2-6, the V gene TRBV27; TRBD2 might be the D (6 bases). Per the germline V gene, CDR1 is MNHEY and CDR2 is SMNVEV (reference sequence). This CDR3 has 14 amino acids. The V gene lost 8 bases and the J gene lost 4 bases, with 12 bases spanning the gap. The CDR3 region is CASRRVSGANVLTF. In DNA, the CDR3 is TGTGCCAGCCGGAGGGTGTCCGGGGCCAACGTCCTGACTTTC.

V is TRBV27 and J is TRBJ1-3, with TRBD1 as a possible D gene (5 bases). Germline values: CDR1 MNHEY, CDR2 SMNVEV (reference sequence). CDR3 length: 13 amino acids. Trimming shortened V by 8 bases and J by 1 base, and 9 bases separated the two germline ends. The DNA for the CDR3 is TGTGCCAGCTGGGGCAGTTCTGGAAACACCATATATTTT. Translated, it gives CASWGSSGNTIYF.

The chain has TRBV19 and TRBJ2-7, with 7 bases aligning to TRBD1. After removal of 5 bases from V and 2 bases from J, the junction contained 9 bases not matched to a gene. CDR3 length: 15 amino acids. The germline gives CDR1 LNHDA, CDR2 SQIVND (reference sequence). The chain's CDR3 is CASSGERDSTYEQYF. The DNA for the CDR3 is TGTGCCAGTAGTGGCGAACGGGACAGCACCTACGAGCAGTACTTC. The complete variable domain, with remaining parts taken from reference TRBV19 and TRBJ2-7, reads DGGITQSPKYLFRKEGQNVTLSCEQNLNHDAMYWYRQDPGQGLRLIYYSQIVNDFQKGDIAEGYSVSREKKESFPLTVTSAQKNPTAFYLCASSGERDSTYEQYFGPGTRLTVT.

The chain combines TRBV10-2 with TRBJ1-2, with D perhaps TRBD1 (6 bases). Trimming cost V 7 bases and J 4 bases, with 13 bases left between them. The length of the CDR3 is 13 residues. In germline, CDR1 is WSHSY, CDR2 SAAADI. CDR3 nucleotides: TGCGCCAGCAAACAAAGGGGGGCCTATGGCTACACCTTC. This codes for CASKQRGAYGYTF.

The chain couples TRBV10-1 to TRBJ2-7, with D unresolved. Trimming shortened V by 2 bases and J by 1 base, and 6 bases separated the two germline ends. The CDR3 is made up of 13 amino acids. Per germline, CDR1 WNHNN and CDR2 SYGVQD (reference sequence). CDR3 residues: CASSETPSYEQYF. The CDR3, as DNA: TGCGCCAGCAGTGAGACACCGTCCTACGAGCAGTACTTC.

J is TRBJ2-5 and V is TRBV12-3 or TRBV12-4; D is possibly TRBD1 or TRBD2 (6 bases each). V lost 2 bases and J 5 bases, leaving 9 bases between the germline ends. The CDR3 runs 13 residues. In DNA, the CDR3 is TGTGCCAGCAGTTTACAGGGGAGGGAGACCCAGTACTTC. Protein: CASSLQGRETQYF.

J is TRBJ1-4 and V is TRBV18; D gene ambiguous. The germline V and J ends were trimmed by 3 bases and 3 bases, with 11 bases remaining between them. Looked up from germline, CDR1 is KGHSH and CDR2 is LQKENI. The CDR3 is made up of 15 amino acids. The CDR3 loop reads CASSPVGSPNEKLFF. CDR3 sequence (DNA): TGTGCCAGCTCACCGGTCGGCTCTCCTAATGAAAAACTGTTTTTT.

This rearrangement joins TRBV6-6 to TRBJ2-3; 7 bases align to TRBD2. With V trimmed by 6 bases and J by 5 bases, 2 bases remained unmatched. CDR1 is MNHNY and CDR2 is SVGAGI in the germline V gene (reference sequence). The CDR3 runs 12 residues. The CDR3 here is CASRGGVDTQYF. In DNA, the CDR3 is TGTGCCAGCAGGGGGGGGGTAGATACGCAGTATTTT.

V is TRBV30 and J is TRBJ2-1; 8 bases match TRBD2. Germline trimming cut 5 bases from V and 10 bases from J; bases unmatched to any gene: 4. CDR1 is GTSNPN and CDR2 is SVGIG in the germline V gene (reference sequence). CDR3 length: 11 amino acids. DNA of the CDR3: TGTGCCTGGCGTAGCGGGACCGAGCAGTTCTTC. It is translated as CAWRSGTEQFF.

The rearrangement links TRBV9 to TRBJ1-1; D call uncertain. V lost 4 bases and J lost 1, with 11 bases in between. The CDR3 is 14 residues long. The germline V gene encodes CDR1 SGDLS and CDR2 YYNGEE. This CDR3 reads CASSPLTGNTEAFF. DNA for the CDR3: TGTGCCAGCAGCCCCCTGACGGGGAACACTGAAGCTTTCTTT.